The 10 T cell receptor beta chains in this list originate from one sample, sequenced in a study of T cell repertoires and HLA-DP antigens. Antigen specificity for these receptors is unknown. Libraries were prepared by immunoSEQ multiplex PCR; TCRdb keeps only in-frame clonotypes and omits some of them. The sample yields approximately 90,000 clones, approximately 89% seen once. Sequencing was performed on CD4+ T cells from PBMCs. The receptors here all came from a man aged 50 or older in good health and CMV-seronegative.

For the CDR3, the DNA is TGTGCCAGCAGTGACAGCCTAGAGGCAGATACGCAGTATTTT. This encodes CASSDSLEADTQYF. The chain couples TRBV6-4 to TRBJ2-3; no reliable D call. V shed 2 bases and J shed 4 bases, with 10 bases lying between them. The CDR3 sequence is 14 residues long. Germline CDR1 MRHNA, CDR2 SNTAGT.

J is TRBJ2-3 and V is TRBV6-6; D gene unclear. The CDR3 sequence is 12 residues long. Germline assignment: CDR1 MNHNY and CDR2 SVGAGI (reference sequence). V lost 2 bases, J lost 6 bases, and 6 bases lay in between. This chain's CDR3 is CASSYQEDTQYF. The CDR3 DNA sequence: TGTGCCAGCAGTTACCAGGAGGATACGCAGTATTTT.

The chain joins TRBV14 to TRBJ1-2; 8 bases are a match to TRBD1. This CDR3 has 15 amino acids. Germline-derived CDR1 and CDR2 are SGHDN and FVKESK. The V and J ends lost 1 base and 7 bases, in that order; junction bases with no gene match: 8. Written as DNA, the CDR3 is TGTGCCAGCAGCCAAGGGGGTGGACAGGGAGGTGGCTACACCTTC. Translated, it gives CASSQGGGQGGGYTF.

This sequence joins TRBV5-4 and TRBJ1-1; unclear D gene. V dropped 0 bases and J dropped 0 bases, with 9 bases sitting between them. The germline V gene encodes CDR1 SGHNT and CDR2 YYREEE (reference sequence). The CDR3 has 15 residues. The CDR3 region is CASSLGGQVNTEAFF. CDR3 DNA sequence: TGTGCCAGCAGCTTGGGCGGGCAGGTGAACACTGAAGCTTTCTTT.

The genes are TRBV6-1 and TRBJ1-2; unclear D gene. The germline CDR1 and CDR2 sequences are MNHNS and SASEGT. Trimming removed 7 bases from V and 4 bases from J, with 10 bases in between. The CDR3 contains 12 residues. CDR3 sequence (DNA): TGTGCCAGCATGCAGTCATCCTATGGCTACACCTTC. Translating it yields CASMQSSYGYTF.

The chain is built from TRBV27 and TRBJ2-2; D possibly corresponds to TRBD2 (5 bases). V shed 5 bases and J shed 5 bases, with 15 bases lying between them. The CDR3 has 15 amino acids. Germline V gene data show CDR1 as MNHEY and CDR2 as SMNVEV (reference sequence). For the CDR3, the DNA is TGTGCCAGCAGTGCCAGGACTCATAGGACCGGGGAGCTGTTTTTT. It yields the protein CASSARTHRTGELFF.

This sequence joins TRBV9 and TRBJ2-3; TRBD1 aligns across 8 bases. J was trimmed by 1 base and V by 3 bases; bases with no gene match: 4. This CDR3 contains 15 residues. Per germline, CDR1 SGDLS and CDR2 YYNGEE. The CDR3 sequence: CASSGKTGGTDTQYF. CDR3 nucleotides: TGTGCCAGCAGCGGCAAGACAGGGGGCACAGATACGCAGTATTTT.

The gene calls are TRBV10-1 and TRBJ1-6; the match to TRBD1 covers 9 bases. CDR3 length: 16 amino acids. Per the germline V gene, CDR1 is WNHNN and CDR2 is SYGVQD (reference sequence). The junction had 9 bases not matched to a gene; V was cut back by 5 bases and J by 7 bases. The CDR3 sequence is CASSTGTGTGNSPLHF. The CDR3 DNA follows: TGCGCCAGCAGTACCGGGACAGGGACTGGGAATTCACCCCTCCACTTT.

This chain uses TRBV4-3 with TRBJ1-5; D gene unclear. The V gene lost 1 base and the J gene lost 6 bases, with 10 bases spanning the gap. Germline values: CDR1 LGHNA, CDR2 YSLEER. This CDR3 contains 14 residues. The CDR3 DNA reads TGCGCCAGCAGCCAAGGAACGGCAGTTCAGCCCCAGCATTTT. It yields the protein CASSQGTAVQPQHF.

This clone appeared once. The rearrangement joins TRBV27 to TRBJ2-2; 11 positions agree with TRBD1. Looked up from germline, CDR1 is MNHEY and CDR2 is SMNVEV (reference sequence). J was trimmed by 0 bases and V by 5 bases; bases with no gene match: 2. The CDR3 is 16 residues long. The CDR3 coding sequence is TGTGCCAGCAGTAGGACAGGGGGCCCGAACACCGGGGAGCTGTTTTTT. It specifies CASSRTGGPNTGELFF.